The subject of this entry is one T cell receptor beta chain. Antigen specificity is unknown. The CDR3 has 13 amino acids. Trimming removed 0 bases at V and 4 bases at J, with 6 bases between. This record belongs to a study of T cell responses to AZD1222 COVID-19 vaccine. Using immunoSEQ multiplex PCR, the repertoire was profiled, and TCRdb retains in-frame clones only, with some absent. The sample includes approximately 130,000 clones, over 75% of them seen just once. Study-wide points: Among spike-specific TCRs, nearly half reportedly target unmutated variant regions.

This rearrangement joins TRBV12-3 or TRBV12-4 to TRBJ1-1; D uncertain. The input for sequencing was peripheral blood, taken 28 days after the second dose of the MenACWY control vaccine. This receptor was taken from an adult who received the MenACWY meningococcal vaccine as a control. CDR3 coding DNA: TGTGCCAGCAGTTTAGCGACCAGCACTGAAGCTTTCTTT. This translates into CASSLATSTEAFF.